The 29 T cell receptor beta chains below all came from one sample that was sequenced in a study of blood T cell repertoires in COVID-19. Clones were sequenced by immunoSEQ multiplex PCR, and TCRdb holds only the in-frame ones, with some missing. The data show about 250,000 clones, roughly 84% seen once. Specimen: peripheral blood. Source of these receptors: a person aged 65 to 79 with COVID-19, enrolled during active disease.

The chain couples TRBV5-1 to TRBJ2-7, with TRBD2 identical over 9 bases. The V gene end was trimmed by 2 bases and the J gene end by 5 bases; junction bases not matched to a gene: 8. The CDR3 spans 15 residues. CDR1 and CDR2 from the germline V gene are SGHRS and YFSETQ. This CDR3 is CASSFGGRAFNEQYF. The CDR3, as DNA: TGCGCCAGCAGCTTTGGCGGGAGGGCCTTTAACGAGCAGTACTTC.

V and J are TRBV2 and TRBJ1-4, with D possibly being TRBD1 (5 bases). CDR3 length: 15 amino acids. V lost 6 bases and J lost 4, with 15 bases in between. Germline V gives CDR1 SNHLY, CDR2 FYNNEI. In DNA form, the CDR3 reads TGTGCCAGCAGGGGGGGACGGAATTATAATGAAAAACTGTTTTTT. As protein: CASRGGRNYNEKLFF.

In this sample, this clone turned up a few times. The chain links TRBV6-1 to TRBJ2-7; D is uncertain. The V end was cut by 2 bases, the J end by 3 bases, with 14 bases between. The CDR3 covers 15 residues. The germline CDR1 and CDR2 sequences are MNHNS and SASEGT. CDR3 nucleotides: TGTGCCAGCAGTGAACCGCCAGGTTTTGTCTACGAGCAGTACTTC. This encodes CASSEPPGFVYEQYF.

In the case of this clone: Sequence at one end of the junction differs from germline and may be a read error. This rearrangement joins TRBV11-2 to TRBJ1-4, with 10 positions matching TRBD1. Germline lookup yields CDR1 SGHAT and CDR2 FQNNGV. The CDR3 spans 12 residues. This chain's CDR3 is CASSVKPGQGTF. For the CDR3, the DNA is TGTGCCAGCAGCGTGAAACCGGGACAGGGGACCTTT.

CDR3 sequence reads: CASSLAAGGITSPYEQYF. CDR3 DNA: TGTGCCAGCAGTTTAGCGGCAGGGGGGATTACTAGCCCCTACGAGCAGTACTTC. This chain uses TRBV27 with TRBJ2-7, with D maybe TRBD1 (7 bases). The germline V and J ends were trimmed by 2 bases and 2 bases, with 22 bases remaining between them. Germline CDR1 and CDR2: MNHEY and SMNVEV (reference sequence). This CDR3 contains 18 residues.

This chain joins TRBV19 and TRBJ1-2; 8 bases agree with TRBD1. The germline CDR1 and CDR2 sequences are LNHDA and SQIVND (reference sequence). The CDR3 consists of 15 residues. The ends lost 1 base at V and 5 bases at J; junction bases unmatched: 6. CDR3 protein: CASSIAPGQEYGYTF. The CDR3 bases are TGTGCCAGTAGTATAGCTCCGGGACAGGAATATGGCTACACCTTC.

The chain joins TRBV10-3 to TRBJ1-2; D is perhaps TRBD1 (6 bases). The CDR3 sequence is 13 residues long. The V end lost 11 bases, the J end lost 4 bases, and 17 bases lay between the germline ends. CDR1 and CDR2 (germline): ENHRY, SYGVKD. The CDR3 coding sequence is TGTGCCCACTCGGAGAGGGGGGGCTATGGCTACACCTTC. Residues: CAHSERGGYGYTF.

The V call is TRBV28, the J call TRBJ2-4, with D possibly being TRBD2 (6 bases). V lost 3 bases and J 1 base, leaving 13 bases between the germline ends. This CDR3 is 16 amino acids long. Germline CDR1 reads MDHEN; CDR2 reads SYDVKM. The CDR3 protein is CASSFEGRKAKNIQYF. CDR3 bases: TGTGCCAGCAGTTTTGAAGGGAGGAAGGCCAAAAACATTCAGTACTTC.

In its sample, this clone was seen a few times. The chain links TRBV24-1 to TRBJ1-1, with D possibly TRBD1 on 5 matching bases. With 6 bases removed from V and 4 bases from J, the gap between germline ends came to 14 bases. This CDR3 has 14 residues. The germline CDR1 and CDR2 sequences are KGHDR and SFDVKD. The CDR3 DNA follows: TGTGCCACCAGTCCTGGGGGGGTAGGCACTGAAGCTTTCTTT. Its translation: CATSPGGVGTEAFF.

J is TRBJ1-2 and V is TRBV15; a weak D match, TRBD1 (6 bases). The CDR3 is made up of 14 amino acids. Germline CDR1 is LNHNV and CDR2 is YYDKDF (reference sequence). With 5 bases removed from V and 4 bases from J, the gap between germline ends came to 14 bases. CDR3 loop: CATSVVRGSYGYTF. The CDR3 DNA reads TGTGCCACCAGCGTAGTCAGGGGTTCCTATGGCTACACCTTC.

DNA for the CDR3: TGTGCCAGCAGTTACTCGGAGGGACCCGCTTTCTTT. It yields the protein CASSYSEGPAFF. J is TRBJ1-1 and V is TRBV6-2 or TRBV6-3, with a possible D match to TRBD1 (5 bases). The V gene lost 0 bases and the J gene lost 11 bases, with 10 bases spanning the gap. Germline CDR1 and CDR2: MNHEY and SVGEGT. This CDR3 is 12 amino acids long.

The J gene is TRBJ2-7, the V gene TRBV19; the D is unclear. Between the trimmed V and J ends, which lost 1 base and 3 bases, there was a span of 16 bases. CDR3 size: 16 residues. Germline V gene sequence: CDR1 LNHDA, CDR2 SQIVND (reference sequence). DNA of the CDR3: TGTGCCAGTAGTATAGTAGGAGAACCATCCCTCTACGAGCAGTACTTC. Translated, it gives CASSIVGEPSLYEQYF.

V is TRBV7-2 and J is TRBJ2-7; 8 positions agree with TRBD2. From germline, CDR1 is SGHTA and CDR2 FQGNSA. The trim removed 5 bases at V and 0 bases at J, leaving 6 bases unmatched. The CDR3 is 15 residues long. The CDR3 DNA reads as TGTGCCAGCAGCCCCTCTAGCGGGCGCTCCTACGAGCAGTACTTC. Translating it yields CASSPSSGRSYEQYF.

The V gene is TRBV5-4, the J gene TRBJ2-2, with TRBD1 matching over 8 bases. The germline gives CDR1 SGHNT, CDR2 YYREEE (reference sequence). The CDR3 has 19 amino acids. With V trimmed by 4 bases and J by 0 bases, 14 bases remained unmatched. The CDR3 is CASSGDRRGLRANTGELFF. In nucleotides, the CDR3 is TGTGCCAGCAGCGGGGACAGGCGGGGTCTCCGTGCGAACACCGGGGAGCTGTTTTTT. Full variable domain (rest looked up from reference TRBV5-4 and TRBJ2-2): ETGVTQSPTHLIKTRGQQVTLRCSSQSGHNTVSWYQQALGQGPQFIFQYYREEENGRGNFPPRFSGLQFPNYSSELNVNALELDDSALYLCASSGDRRGLRANTGELFFGEGSRLTVL.

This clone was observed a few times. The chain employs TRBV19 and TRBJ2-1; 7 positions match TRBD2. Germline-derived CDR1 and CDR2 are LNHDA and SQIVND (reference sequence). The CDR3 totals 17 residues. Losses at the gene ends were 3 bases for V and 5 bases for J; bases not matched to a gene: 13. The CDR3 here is CASSMGGQVRDHNEQFF. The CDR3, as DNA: TGTGCCAGTAGTATGGGAGGGCAGGTCCGGGACCACAATGAGCAGTTCTTC.

CDR3 protein: CASSVQGGDSRTDTQYF. The CDR3 DNA reads TGTGCCAGCAGCGTGCAGGGAGGGGACTCACGGACAGATACGCAGTATTTT. The chain combines TRBV9 with TRBJ2-3; 7 bases agree with TRBD2. The germline V gene has CDR1 SGDLS and CDR2 YYNGEE. The ends lost 2 bases at V and 3 bases at J; junction bases unmatched: 12. The CDR3 spans 17 residues.

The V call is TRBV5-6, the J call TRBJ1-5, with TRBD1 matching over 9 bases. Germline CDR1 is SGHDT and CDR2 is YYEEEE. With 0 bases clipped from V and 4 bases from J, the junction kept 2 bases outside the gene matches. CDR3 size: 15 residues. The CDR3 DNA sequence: TGTGCCAGCAGCTTGGCCGGGACAGGGAATCAGCCCCAGCATTTT. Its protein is CASSLAGTGNQPQHF.

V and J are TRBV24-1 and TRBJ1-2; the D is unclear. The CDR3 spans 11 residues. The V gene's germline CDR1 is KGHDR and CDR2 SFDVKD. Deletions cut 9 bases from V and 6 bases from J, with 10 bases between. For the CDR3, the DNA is TGTGCCACCCTGACTACCGATGGCTACACCTTC. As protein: CATLTTDGYTF.

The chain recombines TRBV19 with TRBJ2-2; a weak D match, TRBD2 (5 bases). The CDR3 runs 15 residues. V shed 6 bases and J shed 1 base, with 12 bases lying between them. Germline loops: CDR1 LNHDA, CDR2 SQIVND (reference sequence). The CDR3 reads CASSRGRENTGELFF. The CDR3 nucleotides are TGTGCCAGTAGCAGAGGACGGGAGAACACCGGGGAGCTGTTTTTT. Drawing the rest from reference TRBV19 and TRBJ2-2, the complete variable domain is DGGITQSPKYLFRKEGQNVTLSCEQNLNHDAMYWYRQDPGQGLRLIYYSQIVNDFQKGDIAEGYSVSREKKESFPLTVTSAQKNPTAFYLCASSRGRENTGELFFGEGSRLTVL.

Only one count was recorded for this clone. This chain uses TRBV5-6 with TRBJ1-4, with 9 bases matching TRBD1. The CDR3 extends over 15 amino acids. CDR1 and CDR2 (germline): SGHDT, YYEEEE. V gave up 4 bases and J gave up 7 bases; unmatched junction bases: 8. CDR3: CASSLEGTGPEKLFF. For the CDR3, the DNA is TGTGCCAGCAGCCTGGAGGGGACAGGGCCTGAAAAACTGTTTTTT.

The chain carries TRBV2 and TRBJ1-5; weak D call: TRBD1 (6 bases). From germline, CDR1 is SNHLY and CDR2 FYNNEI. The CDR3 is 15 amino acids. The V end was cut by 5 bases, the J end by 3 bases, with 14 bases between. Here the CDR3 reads CASSPTGTFNQPQHF. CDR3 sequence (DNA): TGTGCCAGCAGTCCCACCGGGACATTCAATCAGCCCCAGCATTTT.

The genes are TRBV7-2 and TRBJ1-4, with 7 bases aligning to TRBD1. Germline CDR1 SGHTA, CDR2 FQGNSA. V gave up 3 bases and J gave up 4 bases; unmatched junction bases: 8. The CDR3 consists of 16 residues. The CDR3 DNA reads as TGTGCCAGCAGCTTGCCCTTGACAGGGTATAATGAAAAACTGTTTTTT. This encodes CASSLPLTGYNEKLFF. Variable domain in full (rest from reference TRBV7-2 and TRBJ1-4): GAGVSQSPSNKVTEKGKDVELRCDPISGHTALYWYRQSLGQGLEFLIYFQGNSAPDKSGLPSDRFSAERTGGSVSTLTIQRTQQEDSAVYLCASSLPLTGYNEKLFFGSGTQLSVL.

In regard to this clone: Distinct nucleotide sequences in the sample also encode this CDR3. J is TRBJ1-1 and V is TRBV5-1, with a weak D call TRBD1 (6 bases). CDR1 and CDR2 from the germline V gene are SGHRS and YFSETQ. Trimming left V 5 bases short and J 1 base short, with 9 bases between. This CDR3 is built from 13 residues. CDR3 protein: CASREQGNTEAFF. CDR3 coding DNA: TGCGCCAGCAGGGAACAGGGGAACACTGAAGCTTTCTTT. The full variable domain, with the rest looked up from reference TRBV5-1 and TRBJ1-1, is KAGVTQTPRYLIKTRGQQVTLSCSPISGHRSVSWYQQTPGQGLQFLFEYFSETQRNKGNFPGRFSGRQFSNSRSEMNVSTLELGDSALYLCASREQGNTEAFFGQGTRLTVV.

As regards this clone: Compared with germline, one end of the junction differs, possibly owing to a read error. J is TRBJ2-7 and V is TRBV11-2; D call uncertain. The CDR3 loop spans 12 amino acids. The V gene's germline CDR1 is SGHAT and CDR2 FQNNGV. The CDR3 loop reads CASSSASEPVTF. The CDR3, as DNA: TGTGCCAGCAGCTCCGCTTCGGAGCCAGTTACATTC.

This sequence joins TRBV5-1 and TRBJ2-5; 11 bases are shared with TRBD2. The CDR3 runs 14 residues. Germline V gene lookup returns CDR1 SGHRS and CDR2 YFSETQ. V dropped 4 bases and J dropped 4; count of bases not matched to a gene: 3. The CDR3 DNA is TGCGCCAGCAGCGTAGCGGGGGGGACAGAGACCCAGTACTTC. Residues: CASSVAGGTETQYF.

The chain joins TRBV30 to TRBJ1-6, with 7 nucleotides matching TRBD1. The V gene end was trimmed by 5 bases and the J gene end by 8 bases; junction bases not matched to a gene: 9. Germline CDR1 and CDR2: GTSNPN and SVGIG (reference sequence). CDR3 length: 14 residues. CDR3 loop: CAWEETGSDSPLHF. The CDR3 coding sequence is TGTGCCTGGGAAGAGACAGGGTCGGATTCACCCCTCCACTTT.

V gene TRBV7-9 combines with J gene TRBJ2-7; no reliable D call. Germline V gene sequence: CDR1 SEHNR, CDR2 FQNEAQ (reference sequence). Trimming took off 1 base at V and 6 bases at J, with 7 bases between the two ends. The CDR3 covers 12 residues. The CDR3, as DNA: TGTGCCAGCAGCTTAGGAGATCGCGAGCAGTACTTC. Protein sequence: CASSLGDREQYF.

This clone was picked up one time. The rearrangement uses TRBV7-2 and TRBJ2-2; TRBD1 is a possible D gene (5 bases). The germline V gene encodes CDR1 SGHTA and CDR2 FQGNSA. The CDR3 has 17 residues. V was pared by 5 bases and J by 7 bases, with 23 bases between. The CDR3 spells CASSNQIGQGIGGELFF. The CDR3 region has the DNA TGTGCCAGCAGCAACCAAATAGGGCAGGGAATAGGCGGGGAGCTGTTTTTT.

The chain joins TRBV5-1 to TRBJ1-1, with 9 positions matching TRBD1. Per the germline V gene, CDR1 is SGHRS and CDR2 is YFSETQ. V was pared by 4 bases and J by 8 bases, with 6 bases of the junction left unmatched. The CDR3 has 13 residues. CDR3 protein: CASSVWDREEAFF. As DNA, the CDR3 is TGCGCCAGCAGCGTGTGGGACAGGGAAGAAGCTTTCTTT. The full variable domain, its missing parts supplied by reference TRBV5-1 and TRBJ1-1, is KAGVTQTPRYLIKTRGQQVTLSCSPISGHRSVSWYQQTPGQGLQFLFEYFSETQRNKGNFPGRFSGRQFSNSRSEMNVSTLELGDSALYLCASSVWDREEAFFGQGTRLTVV.